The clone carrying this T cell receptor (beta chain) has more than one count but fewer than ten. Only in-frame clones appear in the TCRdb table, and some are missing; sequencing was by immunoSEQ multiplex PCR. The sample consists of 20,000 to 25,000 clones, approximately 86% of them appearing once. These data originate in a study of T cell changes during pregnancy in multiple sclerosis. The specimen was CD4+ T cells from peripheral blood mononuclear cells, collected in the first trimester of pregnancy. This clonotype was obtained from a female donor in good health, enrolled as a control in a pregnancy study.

In nucleotides, the CDR3 is TGTGCCAGCAGCTTGATCAGGAACACTGAAGCTTTCTTT. It yields the protein CASSLIRNTEAFF. V gene TRBV7-2 combines with J gene TRBJ1-1, with D hard to call. V lost 3 bases to trimming and J lost 1 base, with 6 bases between them. The CDR3 totals 13 residues. Germline values: CDR1 SGHTA, CDR2 FQGNSA.